The subject of this entry is one T cell receptor beta chain. Its matching antigen is unknown. Generated by immunoSEQ multiplex PCR, the TCRdb table keeps only in-frame clones and is missing some. The repertoire holds approximately 280,000 clones, with approximately 87% as singletons. These data are taken from a study of cytomegalovirus exposure and HLA in healthy donors. About the research overall: It was reported in a later analysis that the same platform had been used for the 120 or so validation repertoires as for the approximately 700 first-cohort repertoires.

Trimming pared 6 bases from V and 8 bases from J, leaving 13 bases between. The CDR3 runs to 11 residues. Germline V gene sequence: CDR1 DFQATT, CDR2 SNEGSKA (reference sequence). Whole-study results and caveats: Later, an analysis found that TCR clusters from the first cohort tended to co-occur in the roughly 120 validation repertoires.

The source of this sequence is a woman aged 18-29 years in good health and CMV-seronegative. The rearrangement joins TRBV20-1 to TRBJ1-1; D unresolved. The sample comprised PBMCs. The chain's CDR3 is CSARPGAEAFF. The CDR3 DNA reads TGCAGTGCCCGGCCGGGAGCCGAAGCTTTCTTT.